One and the same sample provided the 27 T cell receptor beta chains below, sequenced in a study of response to subunit inactivated influenza vaccine. One entry per CDR3 protein results from TCRdb running MiXCR on the RT-PCR reads. The repertoire consists of 550,000 to 800,000 distinct CDR3 sequences, with around 14% occurring once and the leading ten covering less than 9%. The source was PBMCs from blood, collected around 14 days before vaccination. The receptors shown here come from a man aged 50 or older who received an inactivated influenza vaccine.

This clonotype was seen many times. The chain employs TRBV28 and TRBJ2-7; D is unclear. Germline CDR1 and CDR2: MDHEN and SYDVKM. There are 12 residues in the CDR3. Trimming removed 6 bases at V and 3 bases at J, with 9 bases between. The CDR3 nucleotides are TGTGCCAGCAGACGGGCGAACTACGAGCAGTACTTC. It is translated as CASRRANYEQYF.

V usage is TRBV7-2 and J usage is TRBJ2-5, with 10 bases that match TRBD2. Germline CDR1 and CDR2: SGHTA and FQGNSA. V gave up 1 base and J gave up 2 bases; unmatched junction bases: 7. This CDR3 is 17 amino acids long. CDR3 coding DNA: TGTGCCAGCAGCTTAGTCCCTACTAGCGGGGCGCAAGAGACCCAGTACTTC. Its protein product is CASSLVPTSGAQETQYF. Drawing the rest from reference TRBV7-2 and TRBJ2-5, the complete variable domain is GAGVSQSPSNKVTEKGKDVELRCDPISGHTALYWYRQSLGQGLEFLIYFQGNSAPDKSGLPSDRFSAERTGGSVSTLTIQRTQQEDSAVYLCASSLVPTSGAQETQYFGPGTRLLVL.

The genes are TRBV6-1 and TRBJ2-7, with D perhaps matching TRBD1 (5 bases). This CDR3 region has 14 residues. Between the trimmed V and J ends, which lost 7 bases and 5 bases, there was a span of 18 bases. Germline V gene sequence: CDR1 MNHNS, CDR2 SASEGT. CDR3 amino acids: CASTSFRVGDEQYF. For the CDR3, the DNA is TGTGCCAGCACCTCCTTCAGGGTAGGGGACGAGCAGTACTTC.

CDR3 in DNA: TGCAGTGGTCAACGGGGGGCCCCAGGGAATGAGCAGTTCTTC. As protein: CSGQRGAPGNEQFF. The chain employs TRBV20-1 and TRBJ2-1; TRBD2 is a possible D gene (7 bases). Germline assignment: CDR1 DFQATT and CDR2 SNEGSKA (reference sequence). The CDR3 spans 14 residues. V lost 7 bases and J lost 7, with 20 bases in between.

The rearrangement links TRBV7-2 to TRBJ2-1; D is undetermined. This CDR3 comprises 15 residues. Between the trimmed V and J ends, which lost 5 bases and 2 bases, there was a span of 13 bases. Germline V gene data show CDR1 as SGHTA and CDR2 as FQGNSA. CDR3 in amino acids: CASSIDSAAYNEQFF. The CDR3 DNA sequence: TGTGCCAGCAGCATCGACTCCGCCGCCTACAATGAGCAGTTCTTC.

In DNA form, the CDR3 reads TGTGCCAGCAGTTTTCAGATGAACACTGAAGCTTTCTTT. Encoded protein: CASSFQMNTEAFF. This chain joins TRBV12-3 or TRBV12-4 and TRBJ1-1; D not certain. The CDR3 covers 13 residues. Between the trimmed V and J ends, which lost 3 bases and 0 bases, there was a span of 5 bases.

This clonotype was recorded a few times. The J gene is TRBJ2-7, the V gene TRBV5-1; no clear D gene. This CDR3 is built from 13 residues. V dropped 4 bases and J dropped 3 bases, with 11 bases sitting between them. Germline CDR1 SGHRS, CDR2 YFSETQ. The CDR3 DNA sequence: TGCGCCAGCAGCATCGACGGTCTCTACGAGCAGTACTTC. Its translation is CASSIDGLYEQYF.

This chain links TRBV12-3 or TRBV12-4 with TRBJ2-5; 7 bases agree with TRBD1. Losses at the gene ends were 7 bases for V and 5 bases for J; bases not matched to a gene: 10. CDR3 size: 14 residues. The CDR3 DNA is TGTGCCAGCACCCCGGCAGGGGGTTGGGAGACCCAGTACTTC. This translates into CASTPAGGWETQYF.

The chain uses TRBV4-2 and TRBJ1-2; 8 bases are shared with TRBD1. Germline CDR1 is LGHNA and CDR2 is YNFKEQ. V lost 0 bases, J lost 4 bases, and 4 bases stayed unmatched. This CDR3 spans 15 amino acids. CDR3 sequence (DNA): TGTGCCAGCAGCCAAGAAGGGGGACAGGCCTATGGCTACACCTTC. It is translated as CASSQEGGQAYGYTF.

This rearrangement joins TRBV27 to TRBJ2-3, with D unresolved. Trimming pared 0 bases from V and 4 bases from J, leaving 8 bases between. The germline V gene has CDR1 MNHEY and CDR2 SMNVEV (reference sequence). The CDR3 sequence is 14 residues long. CDR3 loop: CASSLSYRADTQYF. The CDR3 DNA follows: TGTGCCAGCAGTTTATCGTACAGAGCAGATACGCAGTATTTT.

The chain recombines TRBV11-2 with TRBJ1-6; D unclear. V was shortened by 1 base and J by 6 bases, with 1 base between the two germline ends. Germline values: CDR1 SGHAT, CDR2 FQNNGV. The CDR3 length is 12 residues. The CDR3 loop is CASSLANSPLHF. CDR3 nucleotides: TGTGCCAGCAGCTTAGCTAATTCACCCCTCCACTTT.

This clonotype came up a few times. The chain couples TRBV7-2 to TRBJ2-5; D call uncertain. The V and J ends lost 7 bases and 5 bases respectively, with 8 bases between them. Germline loops: CDR1 SGHTA, CDR2 FQGNSA. This CDR3 contains 11 residues. This chain's CDR3 is CASTQWETQYF. The CDR3 DNA sequence: TGTGCCAGCACCCAATGGGAGACCCAGTACTTC.

This clonotype has more than one count but fewer than ten. The rearrangement uses TRBV20-1 and TRBJ1-5, with D possibly TRBD1 on 5 matching bases. Germline V CDR1 and CDR2: DFQATT, SNEGSKA (reference sequence). Trimming removed 6 bases from V and 5 bases from J, with 14 bases in between. CDR3 size: 13 residues. As DNA, the CDR3 is TGCAGTGCCCATGGGGGGGGTTATCAGCCCCAGCATTTT. It is translated as CSAHGGGYQPQHF.

This clonotype was observed many times. This rearrangement joins TRBV12-3 or TRBV12-4 to TRBJ2-1; D unclear. The V and J ends lost 2 bases and 7 bases respectively, with 0 bases between them. The CDR3 runs 10 residues. CDR3 in amino acids: CASSLNEQFF. The DNA for the CDR3 is TGTGCCAGCAGTTTAAATGAGCAGTTCTTC.

Only a few counts were recorded for this clonotype. The CDR3 spells CAISVGGMGSPLHF. CDR3 DNA: TGTGCCATCAGTGTAGGAGGGATGGGATCACCCCTCCACTTT. This sequence joins TRBV10-3 and TRBJ1-6; no clear D. CDR3 length: 14 residues. In germline, CDR1 is ENHRY, CDR2 SYGVKD. Trimming shortened V by 4 bases and J by 10 bases, and 14 bases separated the two germline ends.

A few counts support this clonotype. V usage is TRBV15 and J usage is TRBJ2-5, with D maybe TRBD2 (6 bases). This CDR3 has 15 amino acids. The germline CDR1 and CDR2 sequences are LNHNV and YYDKDF (reference sequence). The V end was cut by 4 bases, the J end by 2 bases, with 14 bases between. Here the CDR3 DNA reads TGTGCCACCAGCACAGCCGGTGGGGGGCAAGAGACCCAGTACTTC. It is translated as CATSTAGGGQETQYF.

This rearrangement joins TRBV7-9 to TRBJ2-7; the D gene is possibly TRBD2 (8 bases). The germline V gene has CDR1 SEHNR and CDR2 FQNEAQ (reference sequence). The CDR3 contains 16 residues. Deletions cut 4 bases from V and 2 bases from J, with 18 bases between. The CDR3 DNA reads TGTGCCAGCAGCTCGGGAGGGGGACAGTCACCCTACGAGCAGTACTTC. Residues: CASSSGGGQSPYEQYF.

This clonotype was detected ten times or more. V and J are TRBV28 and TRBJ2-3, with a tentative D call TRBD2 (7 bases). Between the trimmed V and J ends, which lost 6 bases and 0 bases, there was a span of 19 bases. In germline, CDR1 is MDHEN, CDR2 SYDVKM. The CDR3 is 17 amino acids. CDR3 coding DNA: TGTGCCAGCAGCCCCTGGGAGGGGGGGGGAAGCACAGATACGCAGTATTTT. This sequence encodes CASSPWEGGGSTDTQYF.

This clonotype was seen a handful of times. The rearrangement joins TRBV18 to TRBJ2-1; D is perhaps TRBD2 (6 bases). Per germline, CDR1 KGHSH and CDR2 LQKENI. V gave up 4 bases and J gave up 4 bases, with 20 bases separating them. The CDR3 length is 17 residues. CDR3 in amino acids: CASSRGGVAGLYNEQFF. The CDR3 coding sequence is TGTGCCAGCTCACGGGGAGGAGTAGCAGGATTGTACAATGAGCAGTTCTTC.

The chain employs TRBV6-1 and TRBJ1-6; tentative D call: TRBD1 (5 bases). In germline, CDR1 is MNHNS, CDR2 SASEGT. The V end lost 5 bases, the J end lost 0 bases, and 14 bases lay between the germline ends. The CDR3 has 17 residues. Here the CDR3 DNA reads TGTGCCAGCAGTCCCCAGGGTTTCAGCTCCTATAATTCACCCCTCCACTTT. Translation: CASSPQGFSSYNSPLHF.

This clonotype was detected a few times. This chain connects TRBV5-1 to TRBJ2-5; TRBD1 is a possible D gene (6 bases). V dropped 0 bases and J dropped 2 bases, with 11 bases sitting between them. Germline V gene data show CDR1 as SGHRS and CDR2 as YFSETQ. The CDR3 is 15 amino acids. The CDR3 DNA is TGCGCCAGCAGCTTGGGCCGGGGACAACAAGAGACCCAGTACTTC. This encodes CASSLGRGQQETQYF.

The genes are TRBV27 and TRBJ2-1, with 11 bases fitting TRBD2. V gave up 6 bases and J gave up 7 bases; unmatched junction bases: 14. This CDR3 spans 17 amino acids. CDR1 is MNHEY and CDR2 is SMNVEV in the germline V gene (reference sequence). The CDR3 here is CASSHGLAGRSGNEQFF. CDR3 nucleotide sequence: TGTGCCAGCAGCCACGGACTAGCGGGCAGGTCGGGGAATGAGCAGTTCTTC.

This clonotype has ten or more counts. J is TRBJ2-1 and V is TRBV5-1; D might be TRBD2 (6 bases). Between the trimmed V and J ends, which lost 3 bases and 6 bases, there was a span of 10 bases. Germline V gene sequence: CDR1 SGHRS, CDR2 YFSETQ. The CDR3 is 13 residues long. For the CDR3, the DNA is TGCGCCAGCAGCTGGGGGACTTCCAATGAGCAGTTCTTC. Protein product: CASSWGTSNEQFF.

This clonotype came up many times. This sequence joins TRBV12-3 or TRBV12-4 and TRBJ1-1; the D gene is possibly TRBD1 (5 bases). V was cut by 3 bases and J by 5 bases, with 13 bases left in between. The CDR3 is made up of 14 amino acids. As DNA, the CDR3 is TGTGCCAGCAGTTTGGAGGGGAGGCGAACTGAAGCTTTCTTT. This sequence encodes CASSLEGRRTEAFF.

This clonotype was observed a handful of times. The CDR3 here is CASSVAGLNNEQFF. As DNA, the CDR3 is TGTGCCAGCAGCGTAGCGGGGCTCAACAATGAGCAGTTCTTC. V gene TRBV9 combines with J gene TRBJ2-1, with D perhaps matching TRBD1 or TRBD2 (5 bases each). The germline CDR1 and CDR2 sequences are SGDLS and YYNGEE. The CDR3 has 14 residues. Between the trimmed V and J ends, which lost 0 bases and 5 bases, there was a span of 9 bases. Full variable domain (outside the CDR3, taken from reference TRBV9 and TRBJ2-1): DSGVTQTPKHLITATGQRVTLRCSPRSGDLSVYWYQQSLDQGLQFLIQYYNGEERAKGNILERFSAQQFPDLHSELNLSSLELGDSALYFCASSVAGLNNEQFFGPGTRLTVL.

This clonotype was seen a handful of times. The chain uses TRBV2 and TRBJ2-7; 12 bases are a match to TRBD1. The CDR3 is 13 residues long. V shed 6 bases, J shed 5 bases, and the junction held 2 bases outside the gene matches. The germline V gene encodes CDR1 SNHLY and CDR2 FYNNEI. The DNA for the CDR3 is TGTGCCAGCAGGGGACAGGGGGCAAACGAGCAGTACTTC. Protein product: CASRGQGANEQYF.

The rearrangement joins TRBV18 to TRBJ2-4; 9 bases are a match to TRBD1. This CDR3 has 16 amino acids. The ends lost 6 bases at V and 8 bases at J; junction bases unmatched: 14. Germline CDR1 and CDR2: KGHSH and LQKENI. CDR3 sequence: CASSSALTGGAHIQYF. CDR3 coding DNA: TGTGCCAGCTCGTCAGCGCTGACAGGGGGGGCGCACATTCAGTACTTC.